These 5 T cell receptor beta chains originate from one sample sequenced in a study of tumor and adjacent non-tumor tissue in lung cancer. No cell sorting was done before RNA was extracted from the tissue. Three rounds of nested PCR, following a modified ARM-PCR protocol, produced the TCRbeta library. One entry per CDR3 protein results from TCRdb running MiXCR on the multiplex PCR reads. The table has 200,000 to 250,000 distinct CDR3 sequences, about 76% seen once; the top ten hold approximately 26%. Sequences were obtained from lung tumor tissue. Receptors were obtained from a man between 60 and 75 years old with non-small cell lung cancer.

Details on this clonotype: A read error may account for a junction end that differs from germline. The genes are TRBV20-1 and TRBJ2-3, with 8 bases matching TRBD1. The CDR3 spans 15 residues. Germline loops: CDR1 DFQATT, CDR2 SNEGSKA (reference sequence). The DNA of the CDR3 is TGCAGTACTAGACTAGGACAGGGTGGCACAGATACGCAGTATTTT. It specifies CSTRLGQGGTDTQYF.

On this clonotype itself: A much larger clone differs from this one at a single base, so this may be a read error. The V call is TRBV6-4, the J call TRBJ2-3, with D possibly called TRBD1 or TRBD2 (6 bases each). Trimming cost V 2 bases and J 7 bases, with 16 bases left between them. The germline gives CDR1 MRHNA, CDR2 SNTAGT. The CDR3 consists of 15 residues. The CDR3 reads CASSDKGGSAYTQYF. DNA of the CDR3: TGTGCCAGCAGTGACAAGGGGGGATCCGCATATACGCAGTATTTT.

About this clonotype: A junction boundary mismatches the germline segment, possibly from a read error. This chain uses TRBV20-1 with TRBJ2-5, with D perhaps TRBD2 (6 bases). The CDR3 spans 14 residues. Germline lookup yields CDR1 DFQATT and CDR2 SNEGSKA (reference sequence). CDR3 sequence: CSARAGGPSETQYF. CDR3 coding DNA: TGCAGTGCACGAGCGGGTGGGCCGTCCGAGACTCAGTACTTC.

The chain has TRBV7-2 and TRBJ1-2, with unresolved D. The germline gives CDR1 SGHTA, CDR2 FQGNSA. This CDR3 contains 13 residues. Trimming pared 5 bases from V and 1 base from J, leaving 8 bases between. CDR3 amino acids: CASSETINYGYTF. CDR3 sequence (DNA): TGTGCCAGCAGCGAGACAATTAACTATGGCTACACCTTC. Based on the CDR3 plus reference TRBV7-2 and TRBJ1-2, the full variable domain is GAGVSQSPSNKVTEKGKDVELRCDPISGHTALYWYRQSLGQGLEFLIYFQGNSAPDKSGLPSDRFSAERTGGSVSTLTIQRTQQEDSAVYLCASSETINYGYTFGSGTRLTVV.

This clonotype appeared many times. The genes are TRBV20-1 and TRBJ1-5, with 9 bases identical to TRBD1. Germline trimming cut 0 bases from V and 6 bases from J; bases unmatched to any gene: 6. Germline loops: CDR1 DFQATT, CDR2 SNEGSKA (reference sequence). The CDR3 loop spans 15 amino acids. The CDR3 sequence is CSARDQQGAFQPQHF. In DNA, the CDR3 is TGCAGTGCTAGAGATCAACAGGGGGCTTTTCAGCCCCAGCATTTT.